These 18 T cell receptor beta chains share one sample of origin, sequenced in a study of shared clonotypes between healthy human individuals. The naive CD8 fraction comprised CD45RO-negative cells positively selected for CCR7 and excluded terminally differentiated effector memory CD45RA+ cells. The method was immunoSEQ multiplex PCR; TCRdb's version includes in-frame clones alone and lacks a portion of them. The table has approximately 810,000 clones, around 93% seen once. Sequenced sample: naive CD8+ T cells sorted from blood. Receptors were obtained from a man between 25 and 39 years old in good health.

The genes are TRBV15 and TRBJ2-5, with TRBD2 matching 7 bases. The V segment lost 0 bases and the J segment 5 bases; nucleotides outside the gene matches: 6. Germline V gene lookup returns CDR1 LNHNV and CDR2 YYDKDF (reference sequence). This CDR3 comprises 15 residues. CDR3 region: CATSRDGGGRETQYF. CDR3 bases: TGTGCCACCAGCAGAGATGGGGGGGGTCGGGAGACCCAGTACTTC.

The V call is TRBV10-1, the J call TRBJ2-7; D may be TRBD1 or TRBD2 (5 bases each). V was trimmed by 5 bases and J by 4 bases, leaving 18 bases between them. Germline loops: CDR1 WNHNN, CDR2 SYGVQD (reference sequence). The CDR3 contains 15 residues. The CDR3 DNA reads TGCGCCAGCAGTCCGGGGACGACCGTACCTTACGAGCAGTACTTC. It codes for CASSPGTTVPYEQYF.

The rearrangement links TRBV2 to TRBJ2-5, with no clear D. Germline V gene data show CDR1 as SNHLY and CDR2 as FYNNEI. The CDR3 runs to 13 residues. With 8 bases removed from V and 2 bases from J, the gap between germline ends came to 12 bases. CDR3 region: CASFIGPQETQYF. As DNA, the CDR3 is TGTGCCAGCTTCATCGGACCGCAAGAGACCCAGTACTTC.

The J gene is TRBJ1-1, the V gene TRBV10-1; D may be TRBD1 (6 bases). The length of the CDR3 is 13 residues. V gave up 10 bases and J gave up 1 base, with 13 bases separating them. The germline V gene encodes CDR1 WNHNN and CDR2 SYGVQD (reference sequence). CDR3 in amino acids: CATLEGGNTEAFF. The CDR3 DNA sequence: TGCGCCACCCTTGAGGGGGGGAACACTGAAGCTTTCTTT.

This chain links TRBV5-1 with TRBJ2-7; D is ambiguous. The length of the CDR3 is 16 residues. The germline V gene has CDR1 SGHRS and CDR2 YFSETQ. The V end was cut by 0 bases, the J end by 2 bases, with 15 bases between. CDR3 sequence (DNA): TGCGCCAGCAGCTTGGCCCCCGTGTGGACCACCTACGAGCAGTACTTC. The encoded protein is CASSLAPVWTTYEQYF.

V is TRBV27 and J is TRBJ1-4; D perhaps matches TRBD1 (6 bases). There are 14 residues in the CDR3. The V gene's germline CDR1 is MNHEY and CDR2 SMNVEV (reference sequence). Trimming took off 8 bases at V and 8 bases at J, with 18 bases between the two ends. As DNA, the CDR3 is TGTGCCAGCCGTCGGGGGGGGCTAAGGGAAAAACTGTTTTTT. Its protein is CASRRGGLREKLFF.

The chain uses TRBV28 and TRBJ2-1, with 8 bases matching TRBD2. V shed 6 bases, J shed 7 bases, and the junction held 14 bases outside the gene matches. This CDR3 has 16 residues. The germline V gene has CDR1 MDHEN and CDR2 SYDVKM. The CDR3 sequence is CASSLAGGGAENEQFF. For the CDR3, the DNA is TGTGCCAGCAGCCTGGCGGGAGGAGGGGCGGAGAATGAGCAGTTCTTC.

The chain joins TRBV7-9 to TRBJ2-7; TRBD1 aligns across 8 bases. Germline loops: CDR1 SEHNR, CDR2 FQNEAQ (reference sequence). CDR3 length equals 15 residues. Losses at the gene ends were 5 bases for V and 2 bases for J; bases not matched to a gene: 8. The CDR3 DNA reads TGTGCCAGCAGCACGGACAGGGACCAAACCTACGAGCAGTACTTC. Residues: CASSTDRDQTYEQYF.

This clone was counted once. This sequence joins TRBV4-3 and TRBJ2-7; D remains ambiguous. CDR3 size: 13 residues. V lost 0 bases to trimming and J lost 4 bases, with 7 bases between them. CDR1 is LGHNA and CDR2 is YSLEER in the germline V gene. Written as DNA, the CDR3 is TGCGCCAGCAGCCAAGATCACGGTTACGAGCAGTACTTC. As protein: CASSQDHGYEQYF.

The genes are TRBV4-1 and TRBJ1-1, with 8 bases lining up with TRBD1. Germline assignment: CDR1 MGHRA and CDR2 YSYEKL. The junction had 7 bases not matched to a gene; V was cut back by 3 bases and J by 1 base. The CDR3 loop spans 16 amino acids. CDR3 loop: CASSQPARGPNTEAFF. The CDR3 DNA is TGCGCCAGCAGCCAGCCGGCCAGGGGGCCGAACACTGAAGCTTTCTTT.

As regards this clone: This CDR3 is also generated by other DNA sequences in the sample. V and J are TRBV7-9 and TRBJ1-4; 8 nucleotides line up with TRBD1. CDR1 and CDR2 from the germline V gene are SEHNR and FQNEAQ (reference sequence). This CDR3 region has 16 residues. With 2 bases clipped from V and 1 base from J, the junction kept 3 bases outside the gene matches. The CDR3 DNA sequence: TGTGCCAGCAGCTTACCGACAGGGGAAACTAATGAAAAACTGTTTTTT. It encodes CASSLPTGETNEKLFF.

The chain is built from TRBV5-5 and TRBJ1-2, with D possibly matching TRBD1 (5 bases). V lost 3 bases and J 5 bases, leaving 17 bases between the germline ends. CDR3 length: 15 amino acids. Germline-derived CDR1 and CDR2 are SGHKS and YYEKEE (reference sequence). CDR3 amino acids: CASSYDPGLEYGYTF. CDR3 coding DNA: TGTGCCAGCAGCTATGATCCGGGACTGGAGTATGGCTACACCTTC.

The chain couples TRBV21-1 to TRBJ1-2. TRBV21-1 is given as a pseudogene. The CDR3 covers 12 residues. The CDR3 nucleotides are TGTGCCAGCAGCAGAGGGGTTGGTGGCTACACCTTC. Its protein product is CASSRGVGGYTF.

This clone appeared a single time. The sample carries other DNA sequences with the same CDR3. This chain connects TRBV29-1 to TRBJ2-7; TRBD2 agrees at 7 bases. V dropped 6 bases and J dropped 2; count of bases not matched to a gene: 13. Germline values: CDR1 SQVTM, CDR2 ANQGSEA. The CDR3 runs to 15 residues. CDR3 DNA sequence: TGCAGCGTGACTCCTGAGTCGGGAGGAGCCTACGAGCAGTACTTC. Translating gives CSVTPESGGAYEQYF.

The chain is built from TRBV7-9 and TRBJ2-2, with 7 bases that match TRBD1. With V trimmed by 0 bases and J by 6 bases, 1 base remained unmatched. CDR3 length: 14 amino acids. The germline V gene encodes CDR1 SEHNR and CDR2 FQNEAQ (reference sequence). CDR3 nucleotides: TGTGCCAGCAGCTTAGCACAGGGGCCCGGGGAGCTGTTTTTT. Translating gives CASSLAQGPGELFF.

This clone was seen a few times. This sample also contains other DNA sequences that code for the same CDR3. V usage is TRBV6-5 and J usage is TRBJ2-2; D unclear. CDR3 size: 13 residues. CDR1 is MNHEY, CDR2 SVGAGI, per germline. Between the trimmed V and J ends, which lost 2 bases and 6 bases, there was a span of 7 bases. CDR3 DNA: TGTGCCAGCAGTTACAGGGTTTCCGGGGAGCTGTTTTTT. Residues: CASSYRVSGELFF.

V usage is TRBV7-8 and J usage is TRBJ2-1; 14 bases fit TRBD2. Germline V gene data show CDR1 as SGHVS and CDR2 as FQNEAQ. The CDR3 spans 18 residues. V was clipped by 5 bases and J by 5 bases; unmatched bases: 11. The CDR3 is CASSAKTSGRADDNEQFF. The CDR3 DNA follows: TGTGCCAGCAGCGCAAAGACTAGCGGGAGGGCCGATGACAATGAGCAGTTCTTC.

This chain uses TRBV27 with TRBJ1-5; TRBD1 aligns across 7 bases. The CDR3 sequence is 13 residues long. Per germline, CDR1 MNHEY and CDR2 SMNVEV (reference sequence). J was trimmed by 7 bases and V by 4 bases; bases with no gene match: 4. CDR3 sequence (DNA): TGTGCCAGCAGTTGGACAGGACGGCAGCCCCAGCATTTT. As protein: CASSWTGRQPQHF.